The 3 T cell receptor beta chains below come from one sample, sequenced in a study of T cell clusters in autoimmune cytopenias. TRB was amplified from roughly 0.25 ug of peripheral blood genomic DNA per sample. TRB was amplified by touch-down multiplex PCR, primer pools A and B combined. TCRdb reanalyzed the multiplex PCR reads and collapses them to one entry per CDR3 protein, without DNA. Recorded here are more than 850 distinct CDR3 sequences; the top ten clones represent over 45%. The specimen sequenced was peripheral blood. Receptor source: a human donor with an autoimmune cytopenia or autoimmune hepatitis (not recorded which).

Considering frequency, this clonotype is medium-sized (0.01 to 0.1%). CDR3: CASSHSSYEQYF. The genes are TRBV18 and TRBJ2-7. Germline CDR1 KGHSH, CDR2 LQKENI. This CDR3 is built from 12 residues.

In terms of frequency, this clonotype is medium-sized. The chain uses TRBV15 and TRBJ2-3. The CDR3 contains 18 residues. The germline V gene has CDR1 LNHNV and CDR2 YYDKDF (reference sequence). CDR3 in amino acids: CATSRGSQKVPFADTQYF.

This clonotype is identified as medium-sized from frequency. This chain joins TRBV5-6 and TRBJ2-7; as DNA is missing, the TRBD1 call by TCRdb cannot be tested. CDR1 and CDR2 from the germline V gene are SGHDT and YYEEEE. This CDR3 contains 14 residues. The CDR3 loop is CASSFRRTEAEQYF.